Listed below are T cell receptor beta chains from one sample, sequenced in a study of OX40 agonist ivuxolimab in advanced cancers. The assay was immunoSEQ multiplex PCR, and TCRdb's table has in-frame clones only and misses some. The table includes under 80,000 clones, roughly four fifths detected once. The sample in question was CD4+ or CD8+ T cells sorted from blood, obtained in a trial of the OX40 agonist ivuxolimab. The receptors originated from an adult with an advanced solid tumor such as melanoma, head and neck, liver or kidney cancer. The CDR3 runs from the conserved cysteine through the conserved F or W. D genes are given only for firm matches. Size values are once, few and many counts, or a class for expanded clones, and some rows have none.

j_call: TRBJ1-4; v_call: TRBV2; clone_size: .; d_call: .; cdr3_aa: CASSLDRQNEKLFF; cdr3_nt: TGTGCCAGCAGTTTGGACAGACAGAATGAAAAACTGTTTTTT
j_call: TRBJ2-7; v_call: TRBV28; clone_size: large; d_call: TRBD1; cdr3_aa: CASSSFAGQGKEQYF; cdr3_nt: TGTGCCAGCAGTTCTTTCGCGGGACAGGGTAAAGAGCAGTACTTC
j_call: TRBJ1-3; v_call: TRBV28; clone_size: .; d_call: .; cdr3_aa: CASKSGFLRGNTIYF; cdr3_nt: TGTGCCAGCAAGTCGGGGTTCTTACGTGGAAACACCATATATTTT
j_call: TRBJ1-3; v_call: TRBV11-2; clone_size: few; d_call: .; cdr3_aa: CASSFGGRSGNTIYF; cdr3_nt: TGTGCCAGCAGCTTCGGGGGACGCTCTGGAAACACCATATATTTT
j_call: TRBJ1-6; v_call: TRBV27; clone_size: .; d_call: .; cdr3_aa: CASSLDASFSPLHF; cdr3_nt: TGTGCCAGCAGCCTTGACGCCTCCTTTTCACCCCTCCACTTT
j_call: TRBJ2-7; v_call: TRBV6-1; clone_size: .; d_call: .; cdr3_aa: CASSEARYRRTDPYEQYF; cdr3_nt: TGTGCCAGCAGTGAAGCGAGGTATCGCCGGACAGATCCCTACGAGCAGTACTTC
j_call: TRBJ1-6; v_call: TRBV5-1; clone_size: .; d_call: .; cdr3_aa: CASSPAQGRNSPLHF; cdr3_nt: TGCGCCAGCAGCCCCGCGCAGGGGCGTAATTCACCCCTCCACTTT
j_call: TRBJ1-6; v_call: TRBV6-6; clone_size: .; d_call: .; cdr3_aa: CASRPLQYSPLHF; cdr3_nt: TGTGCCAGTCGTCCCCTACAGTATTCACCCCTCCACTTT
j_call: TRBJ2-1; v_call: TRBV13; clone_size: .; d_call: TRBD2; cdr3_aa: CASSNFVEEGKREDNEQFF; cdr3_nt: TGTGCCAGCAGCAATTTCGTGGAGGAGGGCAAGCGGGAGGATAATGAGCAGTTCTTC
j_call: TRBJ1-1; v_call: TRBV9; clone_size: .; d_call: TRBD1; cdr3_aa: CASSKRQGTAFF; cdr3_nt: TGTGCCAGCAGCAAAAGACAGGGTACGGCTTTCTTT
j_call: TRBJ2-2; v_call: TRBV7-3; clone_size: once; d_call: TRBD1; cdr3_aa: CASSLTGQGATGELFF; cdr3_nt: TGTGCCAGCAGCTTAACAGGACAGGGGGCGACCGGGGAGCTGTTTTTT
j_call: TRBJ1-2; v_call: TRBV21-1; clone_size: .; d_call: .; cdr3_aa: CASSSPTGRDGYTF; cdr3_nt: TGTGCCAGCAGCTCCCCGACAGGGAGGGATGGCTACACCTTC
j_call: TRBJ2-3; v_call: TRBV4-1; clone_size: .; d_call: TRBD2; cdr3_aa: CASSPGGTSARGGTDTQYF; cdr3_nt: TGCGCCAGCAGCCCAGGCGGGACTAGCGCCCGAGGGGGCACAGATACGCAGTATTTT
j_call: TRBJ2-5; v_call: TRBV11-1; clone_size: .; d_call: .; cdr3_aa: CASSLGSEFKQETQYF; cdr3_nt: TGTGCCAGCAGCTTAGGCAGCGAGTTTAAACAAGAGACCCAGTACTTC
j_call: TRBJ2-3; v_call: TRBV14; clone_size: .; d_call: .; cdr3_aa: CASSHTDTQYF; cdr3_nt: TGTGCCAGCAGCCACACAGATACGCAGTATTTT
j_call: TRBJ2-1; v_call: TRBV4-1; clone_size: .; d_call: TRBD2; cdr3_aa: CASSLISGRAKFF; cdr3_nt: TGCGCCAGCAGCCTTATTAGCGGGAGGGCCAAGTTCTTC
j_call: TRBJ1-2; v_call: TRBV20-1; clone_size: .; d_call: .; cdr3_aa: CSPQVNYGYTF; cdr3_nt: TGCAGCCCACAGGTTAACTATGGCTACACCTTC
j_call: TRBJ2-3; v_call: TRBV11-3; clone_size: once; d_call: TRBD2; cdr3_aa: CASSSQGTSGHTQYF; cdr3_nt: TGTGCCAGCAGCTCCCAGGGGACTAGCGGACATACGCAGTATTTT
j_call: TRBJ2-3; v_call: TRBV5-1; clone_size: .; d_call: .; cdr3_aa: CASRVLAGTDTQYF; cdr3_nt: TGCGCCAGCAGGGTCCTGGCGGGCACAGATACGCAGTATTTT
j_call: TRBJ1-4; v_call: TRBV5-1; clone_size: once; d_call: .; cdr3_aa: CASSLGRPDEKLFF; cdr3_nt: TGCGCCAGCAGCTTAGGGCGTCCGGATGAAAAACTGTTTTTT
j_call: TRBJ1-4; v_call: TRBV2; clone_size: .; d_call: .; cdr3_aa: CASSVAEKLFF; cdr3_nt: TGTGCCAGCAGTGTCGCGGAAAAACTGTTTTTT
j_call: TRBJ1-4; v_call: TRBV5-1; clone_size: .; d_call: TRBD1; cdr3_aa: CASSLALTGGFGEKLFF; cdr3_nt: TGCGCCAGCAGCTTGGCCCTGACAGGGGGTTTCGGTGAAAAACTGTTTTTT
j_call: TRBJ2-7; v_call: TRBV28; clone_size: .; d_call: .; cdr3_aa: CASKSFGPYEQYF; cdr3_nt: TGTGCCAGCAAGTCTTTCGGACCTTACGAGCAGTACTTC
j_call: TRBJ2-4; v_call: TRBV10-3; clone_size: .; d_call: TRBD2; cdr3_aa: CAISESGGSGNIQYF; cdr3_nt: TGTGCCATCAGTGAGTCGGGAGGGTCGGGAAACATTCAGTACTTC
j_call: TRBJ1-3; v_call: TRBV7-9; clone_size: .; d_call: .; cdr3_aa: CASRGGPAVSGNTIYF; cdr3_nt: TGTGCCAGCAGGGGGGGACCCGCCGTCTCTGGAAACACCATATATTTT
j_call: TRBJ2-5; v_call: TRBV2; clone_size: .; d_call: .; cdr3_aa: CASSVRGGGKTQYF; cdr3_nt: TGTGCCAGCAGTGTTCGGGGAGGCGGCAAGACCCAGTACTTC
j_call: TRBJ2-2; v_call: TRBV27; clone_size: .; d_call: .; cdr3_aa: CASSPSWAGELFF; cdr3_nt: TGTGCCAGCAGCCCATCCTGGGCCGGGGAGCTGTTTTTT